A single sample gave rise to the 32 T cell receptor beta chains below, sequenced in a study of T cell clonotyping in hematopoietic cell transplantation. Profiled with immunoSEQ multiplex PCR; TCRdb holds only in-frame clones, not every one. The sample lists fewer than 80,000 clones, approximately 94% occurring once. The sample comprised peripheral blood mononuclear cells. These receptors originate from a man aged 50-59 years in good health. Some clones in this sample may be carry-over from other donors' samples.

This clone was picked up one time. The CDR3 spells CASSLGGMSTGELFF. Here the CDR3 DNA reads TGTGCCAGCAGCTTAGGGGGCATGAGCACCGGGGAGCTGTTTTTT. V and J are TRBV7-6 and TRBJ2-2, with D perhaps TRBD1 (5 bases). Trimming stripped 1 base from V and 4 bases from J, with 10 bases between. Germline V gives CDR1 SGHVS, CDR2 FNYEAQ. This CDR3 spans 15 amino acids.

The gene calls are TRBV5-6 and TRBJ2-7; 9 bases align to TRBD1. The CDR3 is made up of 17 amino acids. Per the germline V gene, CDR1 is SGHDT and CDR2 is YYEEEE. V was pared by 0 bases and J by 4 bases, with 11 bases of the junction left unmatched. For the CDR3, the DNA is TGTGCCAGCAGCTTGGGCCCCGGGACAGGGCGAAAGTACGAGCAGTACTTC. Its protein product is CASSLGPGTGRKYEQYF.

The J gene is TRBJ1-3, the V gene TRBV11-2; no reliable D call. From germline, CDR1 is SGHAT and CDR2 FQNNGV. V was shortened by 0 bases and J by 2 bases, with 5 bases between the two germline ends. The CDR3 spans 14 residues. For the CDR3, the DNA is TGTGCCAGCAGCTTAGATCAGGCTGGAAACACCATATATTTT. Translating gives CASSLDQAGNTIYF.

V is TRBV5-6 and J is TRBJ2-6, with a possible D match to TRBD2 (5 bases). CDR3 length: 15 amino acids. Germline V gene lookup returns CDR1 SGHDT and CDR2 YYEEEE. The V and J ends lost 0 bases and 4 bases respectively, with 8 bases between them. The CDR3: CASSLGGWGANVLTF. CDR3 DNA: TGTGCCAGCAGCTTGGGAGGGTGGGGGGCCAACGTCCTGACTTTC. Together with reference TRBV5-6 and TRBJ2-6, the CDR3 gives the full variable domain: DAGVTQSPTHLIKTRGQQVTLRCSPKSGHDTVSWYQQALGQGPQFIFQYYEEEERQRGNFPDRFSGHQFPNYSSELNVNALLLGDSALYLCASSLGGWGANVLTFGAGSRLTVL.

The rearrangement links TRBV7-2 to TRBJ1-5; tentatively, D is TRBD1 (6 bases). V gave up 7 bases and J gave up 6 bases, with 19 bases separating them. Looked up from germline, CDR1 is SGHTA and CDR2 is FQGNSA. The CDR3 has 15 amino acids. The CDR3 loop is CASTPGAGLGQPQHF. DNA of the CDR3: TGTGCCAGCACCCCGGGGGCAGGGCTCGGTCAGCCCCAGCATTTT.

This rearrangement joins TRBV6-1 to TRBJ2-1, with a possible D match to TRBD2 (5 bases). With 7 bases removed from V and 7 bases from J, the gap between germline ends came to 17 bases. Germline V gene sequence: CDR1 MNHNS, CDR2 SASEGT. The CDR3 extends over 14 amino acids. Written as DNA, the CDR3 is TGTGCCAGCAAGCCGACCGGAGGTCAAAATGAGCAGTTCTTC. Translation gives CASKPTGGQNEQFF.

The rearrangement links TRBV4-2 to TRBJ2-7, with D possibly matching TRBD1 (6 bases). The germline CDR1 and CDR2 sequences are LGHNA and YNFKEQ. V lost 4 bases to trimming and J lost 0 bases, with 16 bases between them. The CDR3 consists of 16 residues. In nucleotides, the CDR3 is TGTGCCAGCAGCCCCCGACCGACAGGCGCCTCCTACGAGCAGTACTTC. Translation gives CASSPRPTGASYEQYF.

The V call is TRBV6-1, the J call TRBJ2-5, with D uncertain. The germline V and J ends were trimmed by 1 base and 4 bases, with 19 bases remaining between them. CDR3 size: 17 residues. CDR1 is MNHNS and CDR2 is SASEGT in the germline V gene. This chain's CDR3 is CASSEDRWRRSVETQYF. The CDR3 DNA is TGTGCCAGCAGTGAAGACCGGTGGCGTAGGTCAGTAGAGACCCAGTACTTC.

V is TRBV9 and J is TRBJ1-2, with D uncertain. The CDR3 totals 15 residues. The germline V gene has CDR1 SGDLS and CDR2 YYNGEE. V lost 1 base, J lost 3 bases, and 13 bases lay in between. The CDR3 DNA reads TGTGCCAGCAGCGTATTGGGCGCAGACCACTATGGCTACACCTTC. This gives the protein CASSVLGADHYGYTF. Looking up the rest from reference TRBV9 and TRBJ1-2 gives the full variable domain: DSGVTQTPKHLITATGQRVTLRCSPRSGDLSVYWYQQSLDQGLQFLIQYYNGEERAKGNILERFSAQQFPDLHSELNLSSLELGDSALYFCASSVLGADHYGYTFGSGTRLTVV.

This sequence joins TRBV10-2 and TRBJ2-2, with TRBD1 matching over 9 bases. The CDR3 contains 17 residues. CDR1 WSHSY and CDR2 SAAADI come from the germline V gene. Trimming removed 5 bases from V and 5 bases from J; junction bases left unmatched: 12. CDR3 DNA: TGCGCCAGCAGTCGGGACAGGGTTGGGAGATTGACCGGGGAGCTGTTTTTT. This codes for CASSRDRVGRLTGELFF.

The chain combines TRBV11-2 with TRBJ2-7, with D tentatively TRBD1 (5 bases). Germline lookup yields CDR1 SGHAT and CDR2 FQNNGV. The CDR3 is 15 amino acids. The V gene lost 6 bases and the J gene lost 3 bases, with 18 bases spanning the gap. The CDR3 DNA reads TGTGCCAGCAGTACCACGGTGGCTCAGGGCTACGAGCAGTACTTC. This gives the protein CASSTTVAQGYEQYF.

The V call is TRBV5-6, the J call TRBJ1-2; 9 nucleotides line up with TRBD1. The CDR3 length is 15 residues. The V and J ends lost 4 bases and 7 bases, in that order; junction bases with no gene match: 11. Germline CDR1 SGHDT, CDR2 YYEEEE. The CDR3 loop reads CASSQRTGGRSGYTF. For the CDR3, the DNA is TGTGCCAGCAGCCAGAGAACAGGGGGCAGGAGTGGCTACACCTTC.

The rearrangement links TRBV6-4 to TRBJ1-2; D may be TRBD1 (6 bases). From germline, CDR1 is MRHNA and CDR2 SNTAGT. Trimming shortened V by 5 bases and J by 4 bases, and 11 bases separated the two germline ends. The CDR3 is made up of 13 amino acids. DNA of the CDR3: TGTGCCAGCAGTCCGGACAGCGGCTATGGCTACACCTTC. It codes for CASSPDSGYGYTF.

The chain links TRBV11-2 to TRBJ1-2, with 7 bases matching TRBD1. Germline V gene data show CDR1 as SGHAT and CDR2 as FQNNGV. The CDR3 spans 15 residues. J lost 8 bases, V lost 2 bases, and 11 bases had no gene match. CDR3 nucleotide sequence: TGTGCCAGCAGCTTACGGCCCAGGGGGATTGAAGGCTACACCTTC. Encoded protein: CASSLRPRGIEGYTF.

The chain couples TRBV9 to TRBJ2-7, with D possibly TRBD1 on 6 matching bases. This CDR3 contains 14 residues. Germline-derived CDR1 and CDR2 are SGDLS and YYNGEE. V was clipped by 4 bases and J by 2 bases, with 13 bases between them. CDR3 protein: CASSPPDRTYEQYF. In DNA, the CDR3 is TGTGCCAGCAGCCCACCCGACAGGACCTACGAGCAGTACTTC.

V and J are TRBV7-6 and TRBJ2-7; D gene uncertain. Trimming pared 5 bases from V and 6 bases from J, leaving 17 bases between. Germline assignment: CDR1 SGHVS and CDR2 FNYEAQ. CDR3 length equals 14 residues. The CDR3 loop is CASSQGGSVGEQYF. DNA of the CDR3: TGTGCCAGCAGCCAAGGTGGTTCGGTGGGCGAGCAGTACTTC.

CDR3 residues: CASSGYLGSNYGYTF. In DNA, the CDR3 is TGTGCCAGCAGTGGATACCTTGGGTCTAACTATGGCTACACCTTC. The chain carries TRBV28 and TRBJ1-2; D not resolved. The germline V gene encodes CDR1 MDHEN and CDR2 SYDVKM. V was shortened by 5 bases and J by 0 bases, with 13 bases between the two germline ends. The CDR3 spans 15 residues.

The chain joins TRBV28 to TRBJ2-4; 9 bases agree with TRBD1. Trimming took 6 bases from V and 0 from J; bases not matched to a gene: 12. The CDR3 contains 18 residues. Germline CDR1 reads MDHEN; CDR2 reads SYDVKM. CDR3 in DNA: TGTGCCAGCAGGGGCGGGACAGGGATAAGACTAGCCAAAAACATTCAGTACTTC. Translated, it gives CASRGGTGIRLAKNIQYF.

This chain connects TRBV6-5 to TRBJ1-6; D might be TRBD1 (6 bases). Germline V gene sequence: CDR1 MNHEY, CDR2 SVGAGI. This CDR3 has 15 residues. V lost 0 bases, J lost 8 bases, and 11 bases lay in between. DNA of the CDR3: TGTGCCAGCAGTTACTCGGTGCAGGGGCATTCACCCCTCCACTTT. Translating it yields CASSYSVQGHSPLHF.

This clone has more than one count but fewer than ten. This chain uses TRBV6-5 with TRBJ2-1; possibly TRBD2 for D (5 bases). CDR3 length equals 14 residues. CDR1 and CDR2 from the germline V gene are MNHEY and SVGAGI. Trimming left V 6 bases short and J 10 bases short, with 19 bases between. CDR3 region: CASSEGPETGEQFF. Written as DNA, the CDR3 is TGTGCCAGCAGCGAAGGACCCGAAACGGGGGAGCAGTTCTTC.

The CDR3 loop reads CASSDTGSYSPLHF. The CDR3 region has the DNA TGTGCCAGCAGTGATACAGGGTCGTATTCACCCCTCCACTTT. J is TRBJ1-6 and V is TRBV6-1, with a tentative D call TRBD1 (6 bases). This CDR3 is 14 amino acids long. The V end lost 3 bases, the J end lost 8 bases, and 11 bases lay between the germline ends. Per the germline V gene, CDR1 is MNHNS and CDR2 is SASEGT.

The CDR3 DNA reads as TGCGCCAGCAGCTACCGAGGGTTCGCTGAAGCTTTCTTT. This translates into CASSYRGFAEAFF. V and J are TRBV4-1 and TRBJ1-1; D gene ambiguous. CDR1 and CDR2 from the germline V gene are MGHRA and YSYEKL. This CDR3 comprises 13 residues. Trimming took off 5 bases at V and 6 bases at J, with 13 bases between the two ends.

The chain recombines TRBV5-1 with TRBJ1-2; unclear D gene. This CDR3 spans 13 amino acids. The germline V gene encodes CDR1 SGHRS and CDR2 YFSETQ. The V end was cut by 5 bases, the J end by 5 bases, with 13 bases between. DNA of the CDR3: TGCGCCAGCAGTTCCGACGGACGATATGGCTACACCTTC. Its protein product is CASSSDGRYGYTF.

The gene calls are TRBV7-9 and TRBJ1-4, with D possibly matching TRBD1 (5 bases). The ends were cut back, 4 bases at V and 2 bases at J, with 8 bases in the middle. This CDR3 comprises 14 residues. Germline CDR1 is SEHNR and CDR2 is FQNEAQ (reference sequence). CDR3 sequence: CASSSRQTNEKLFF. The CDR3 DNA follows: TGTGCCAGCAGCTCCCGACAGACTAATGAAAAACTGTTTTTT.

The chain couples TRBV5-6 to TRBJ2-2; D ambiguous. Germline CDR1 is SGHDT and CDR2 is YYEEEE. This CDR3 comprises 13 residues. V lost 5 bases to trimming and J lost 6 bases, with 11 bases between them. The CDR3 nucleotides are TGTGCCAGCAGTTATAGTTGGCCCGGGGAGCTGTTTTTT. Translated: CASSYSWPGELFF.

The rearrangement joins TRBV7-8 to TRBJ1-5, with D unclear. Trimming left V 2 bases short and J 5 bases short, with 4 bases between. CDR3 length: 12 residues. Germline V CDR1 and CDR2: SGHVS, FQNEAQ. The CDR3 spells CASSLRYQPQHF. The CDR3 DNA reads TGTGCCAGCAGCTTACGGTATCAGCCCCAGCATTTT.

The chain uses TRBV5-4 and TRBJ2-1, with 9 bases fitting TRBD1. V was clipped by 0 bases and J by 6 bases; unmatched bases: 1. CDR1 and CDR2 (germline): SGHNT, YYREEE (reference sequence). This CDR3 has 14 amino acids. CDR3 in DNA: TGTGCCAGCAGCTTGGCGGGACAGGGCAATGAGCAGTTCTTC. It is translated as CASSLAGQGNEQFF.

The chain joins TRBV28 to TRBJ2-2; D unclear. Deletions cut 4 bases from V and 5 bases from J, with 5 bases between. The germline V gene has CDR1 MDHEN and CDR2 SYDVKM. CDR3 size: 12 residues. The CDR3 sequence is CASSYETGELFF. Written as DNA, the CDR3 is TGTGCCAGCAGTTACGAAACCGGGGAGCTGTTTTTT.

This chain joins TRBV25-1 and TRBJ2-7; a possible D gene is TRBD1 (5 bases). The CDR3 extends over 14 amino acids. Trimming took off 0 bases at V and 7 bases at J, with 13 bases between the two ends. The V gene's germline CDR1 is MGHDK and CDR2 SYGVNS. Written as DNA, the CDR3 is TGTGCCAGCAGTGAATATTCCGACAGTGGGGAGCAGTACTTC. Protein product: CASSEYSDSGEQYF.

CDR3 amino acids: CASSYGSNQPQHF. The CDR3 DNA sequence: TGTGCCAGCAGTTACGGGAGCAATCAGCCCCAGCATTTT. The chain recombines TRBV6-6 with TRBJ1-5; no clear D. The V gene's germline CDR1 is MNHNY and CDR2 SVGAGI (reference sequence). There are 13 residues in the CDR3. Trimming removed 2 bases at V and 1 base at J, with 3 bases between.

The rearrangement joins TRBV5-6 to TRBJ1-5; TRBD1 might be the D (5 bases). The CDR3 has 14 residues. Germline CDR1 reads SGHDT; CDR2 reads YYEEEE. V was clipped by 4 bases and J by 4 bases, with 12 bases between them. CDR3 region: CASSKRTSNQPQHF. CDR3 DNA: TGTGCCAGCAGCAAAAGGACAAGTAATCAGCCCCAGCATTTT. The whole variable domain, filled in from reference TRBV5-6 and TRBJ1-5, reads DAGVTQSPTHLIKTRGQQVTLRCSPKSGHDTVSWYQQALGQGPQFIFQYYEEEERQRGNFPDRFSGHQFPNYSSELNVNALLLGDSALYLCASSKRTSNQPQHFGDGTRLSIL.

The chain carries TRBV6-5 and TRBJ1-4; weak D call: TRBD1 (6 bases). The V and J ends lost 8 bases and 4 bases respectively, with 11 bases between them. The CDR3 sequence is 13 residues long. CDR1 is MNHEY, CDR2 SVGAGI, per germline. The CDR3: CASQRGGNEKLFF. The DNA for the CDR3 is TGTGCCAGCCAAAGAGGGGGTAATGAAAAACTGTTTTTT.